A single sample is the source of the 26 T cell receptor beta chains below, sequenced in a study of OX40 agonist ivuxolimab in advanced cancers. The library relied on the immunoSEQ multiplex PCR assay. TCRdb holds this immuneACCESS table with in-frame rearrangements only. Some clones are missing; in checked studies, unresolved V genes explain under half, and the rest has no known cause. The sample table records tens of thousands of clones; nearly 90% of these occur just once. Clones ranked in the top ten supply about 0.3% of the sample. The specimen comprised CD4+ or CD8+ T cells sorted from blood, sampled in a trial of the OX40 agonist ivuxolimab. These receptors came from an adult with an advanced solid tumor such as melanoma, head and neck, liver or kidney cancer.

The rearrangement joins TRBV7-9 to TRBJ2-7; weak D call: TRBD1 (5 bases). The germline CDR1 and CDR2 sequences are SEHNR and FQNEAQ (reference sequence). V was trimmed by 4 bases and J by 4 bases, leaving 14 bases between them. CDR3 length: 14 amino acids. CDR3 DNA sequence: TGTGCCAGCAGCTCAACCACGACAGATTACGAGCAGTACTTC. Its protein product is CASSSTTTDYEQYF.

The chain couples TRBV6-1 to TRBJ2-2, with TRBD1 matching over 7 bases. The CDR3 is 15 residues long. Germline V gives CDR1 MNHNS, CDR2 SASEGT. Unmatched junction bases numbered 5, after V lost 5 bases and J lost 2 bases. This CDR3 is CASSSGTDNTGELFF. CDR3 DNA: TGTGCCAGCAGTTCCGGGACAGATAACACCGGGGAGCTGTTTTTT.

The V call is TRBV29-1, the J call TRBJ1-2; 9 nucleotides agree with TRBD1. V was pared by 7 bases and J by 4 bases, with 10 bases of the junction left unmatched. The CDR3 has 14 amino acids. Germline V CDR1 and CDR2: SQVTM, ANQGSEA. CDR3 coding DNA: TGCAGCGCTGTCGTCCGACAGGGGGGCTATGGCTACACCTTC. Translation: CSAVVRQGGYGYTF.

The chain is built from TRBV29-1 and TRBJ2-5; D tentatively fits TRBD1 or TRBD2 (5 bases each). The V gene's germline CDR1 is SQVTM and CDR2 ANQGSEA. The CDR3 covers 14 residues. V was trimmed by 5 bases and J by 2 bases, leaving 15 bases between them. The CDR3, as DNA: TGCAGCGTTATCGGCCCGAGGGGTCAAGAGACCCAGTACTTC. It translates to CSVIGPRGQETQYF.

This clone was found once. This sequence joins TRBV5-5 and TRBJ2-2, with 7 bases fitting TRBD2. The germline CDR1 and CDR2 sequences are SGHKS and YYEKEE (reference sequence). CDR3 size: 15 residues. Trimming at V came to 5 bases and at J to 4 bases, leaving 8 bases not matched to a gene. The CDR3 DNA reads as TGTGCCAGCAGGTCGAGCGGGGTGGGCACCGGGGAGCTGTTTTTT. Protein product: CASRSSGVGTGELFF.

The chain links TRBV7-8 to TRBJ2-7, with D uncertain. Trimming took 1 base from V and 0 from J, leaving 7 bases between them. The CDR3 totals 14 residues. CDR1 SGHVS and CDR2 FQNEAQ come from the germline V gene. Here the CDR3 DNA reads TGTGCCAGCAGCTTAGGGCGGTTCTCCTACGAGCAGTACTTC. It codes for CASSLGRFSYEQYF.

The chain links TRBV27 to TRBJ1-1, with D hard to call. Deletions cut 0 bases from V and 1 base from J, with 9 bases between. The CDR3 totals 15 residues. CDR1 MNHEY and CDR2 SMNVEV come from the germline V gene (reference sequence). The CDR3 loop reads CASSLSPGRNTEAFF. In DNA form, the CDR3 reads TGTGCCAGCAGTTTATCGCCCGGGCGGAACACTGAAGCTTTCTTT.

This chain joins TRBV14 and TRBJ2-3; TRBD2 might be the D (6 bases). CDR1 is SGHDN, CDR2 FVKESK, per germline. This CDR3 is built from 18 residues. Trimming pared 1 base from V and 2 bases from J, leaving 19 bases between. In nucleotides, the CDR3 is TGTGCCAGCAGCCAAGCCCCCCTTTGGGCGGGGTACACAGATACGCAGTATTTT. Translation gives CASSQAPLWAGYTDTQYF.

The chain couples TRBV4-1 to TRBJ2-5; 8 bases align to TRBD2. This CDR3 has 15 residues. V was clipped by 3 bases and J by 6 bases; unmatched bases: 9. Germline V lookup: CDR1 MGHRA, CDR2 YSYEKL. In DNA form, the CDR3 reads TGCGCCAGCAGCCAGGGACTAGGGGATTCGAAGACCCAGTACTTC. It is translated as CASSQGLGDSKTQYF.

CDR3 in amino acids: CASSTEQGKKLFF. CDR3 nucleotides: TGTGCCAGCAGCACCGAACAGGGGAAAAAACTGTTTTTT. J is TRBJ1-4 and V is TRBV21-1; TRBD1 is the table's D call, not checked against the DNA. TRBV21-1 is annotated as a pseudogene. The CDR3 length is 13 residues.

This clone showed up just once. The chain links TRBV10-3 to TRBJ1-4; D perhaps matches TRBD1 (5 bases). V was trimmed by 2 bases and J by 4 bases, leaving 23 bases between them. This CDR3 contains 19 residues. Germline assignment: CDR1 ENHRY and CDR2 SYGVKD. DNA of the CDR3: TGTGCCATCAGTGAGCGGCTCCTAAATCGGGGGACCCTTAATGAAAAACTGTTTTTT. Translation gives CAISERLLNRGTLNEKLFF.

This clone was found a few times. The chain uses TRBV11-3 and TRBJ2-2, with D unclear. The V gene lost 5 bases and the J gene lost 6 bases, with 28 bases spanning the gap. Germline CDR1 is SGHNT and CDR2 is YENEEA. The CDR3 length is 19 residues. The CDR3 DNA reads as TGTGCCAGCAGCACACACACGGGCTTCACGGGCCCTCCGGCCGGGGAGCTGTTTTTT. Its translation is CASSTHTGFTGPPAGELFF.

The rearrangement links TRBV7-2 to TRBJ2-2; D uncertain. V gave up 3 bases and J gave up 6 bases, with 11 bases separating them. The CDR3 is made up of 14 amino acids. Germline-derived CDR1 and CDR2 are SGHTA and FQGNSA. The CDR3: CASSFDPQAGELFF. In DNA, the CDR3 is TGTGCCAGCAGCTTTGACCCGCAAGCCGGGGAGCTGTTTTTT.

The V call is TRBV7-8, the J call TRBJ2-3; D unresolved. V shed 1 base and J shed 5 bases, with 7 bases lying between them. Germline V gene data show CDR1 as SGHVS and CDR2 as FQNEAQ. This CDR3 comprises 13 residues. The CDR3 nucleotides read TGTGCCAGCAGCTTAGGGCAACGAGATACGCAGTATTTT. This translates into CASSLGQRDTQYF.

This clone was counted once. The chain links TRBV7-9 to TRBJ1-4; D is perhaps TRBD1 (5 bases). The CDR3 length is 15 residues. Germline V gene sequence: CDR1 SEHNR, CDR2 FQNEAQ (reference sequence). Trimming shortened V by 1 base and J by 8 bases, and 14 bases separated the two germline ends. The CDR3 is CASSLEVRVREKLFF. CDR3 DNA: TGTGCCAGCAGCTTAGAGGTCAGGGTACGGGAAAAACTGTTTTTT.

The chain has TRBV27 and TRBJ2-5; a possible D gene is TRBD1 (6 bases). The V gene's germline CDR1 is MNHEY and CDR2 SMNVEV (reference sequence). Trimming took 4 bases from V and 5 from J, leaving 11 bases between them. The CDR3 totals 13 residues. This CDR3 reads CASSSTGFETQYF. The CDR3 DNA is TGTGCCAGCAGTTCAACAGGGTTCGAGACCCAGTACTTC.

The chain recombines TRBV27 with TRBJ2-3, with a weak D call TRBD2 (5 bases). V lost 5 bases to trimming and J lost 6 bases, with 18 bases between them. Germline values: CDR1 MNHEY, CDR2 SMNVEV (reference sequence). This CDR3 has 15 residues. The CDR3 is CASSPKGLVTDTQYF. CDR3 nucleotide sequence: TGTGCCAGCAGTCCAAAAGGACTGGTAACGGATACGCAGTATTTT.

The chain recombines TRBV7-3 with TRBJ2-4; maybe TRBD2 (6 bases). Germline V gene lookup returns CDR1 SGHTA and CDR2 FQGTGA. Trimming left V 5 bases short and J 6 bases short, with 17 bases between. CDR3 length: 15 amino acids. The CDR3 loop reads CASSIVGGPPNIQYF. The CDR3 DNA reads as TGTGCCAGCAGCATCGTGGGGGGACCTCCAAACATTCAGTACTTC.

Note on this clone: Germline is not matched at one junction end, which may reflect a read error. V gene TRBV7-9 combines with J gene TRBJ2-5; 9 nucleotides match TRBD2. The germline CDR1 and CDR2 sequences are SEHNR and FQNEAQ (reference sequence). The CDR3 totals 14 residues. CDR3 protein: CASSLAGSQETQYF. CDR3 in DNA: TGTGCCAGCAGCCTAGCGGGATCCCAAGAGACCCAGTACTTC.

The chain employs TRBV7-2 and TRBJ2-5; D ambiguous. Germline CDR1 SGHTA, CDR2 FQGNSA. CDR3 size: 13 residues. The V end lost 2 bases, the J end lost 2 bases, and 6 bases lay between the germline ends. DNA for the CDR3: TGTGCCAGCAGCTTACACAGACAAGAGACCCAGTACTTC. Translating it yields CASSLHRQETQYF. The whole variable domain, filled in from reference TRBV7-2 and TRBJ2-5, reads GAGVSQSPSNKVTEKGKDVELRCDPISGHTALYWYRQSLGQGLEFLIYFQGNSAPDKSGLPSDRFSAERTGGSVSTLTIQRTQQEDSAVYLCASSLHRQETQYFGPGTRLLVL.

This clone was seen a few times. The V call is TRBV5-4, the J call TRBJ2-1; no reliable D call. In germline, CDR1 is SGHNT, CDR2 YYREEE (reference sequence). Trimming pared 4 bases from V and 6 bases from J, leaving 14 bases between. The CDR3 runs 14 residues. CDR3 region: CASSATTNLNEQFF. DNA for the CDR3: TGTGCCAGCAGCGCCACGACCAACCTCAATGAGCAGTTCTTC.

This chain connects TRBV7-2 to TRBJ1-2, with 7 bases fitting TRBD1. The length of the CDR3 is 16 residues. J lost 8 bases, V lost 3 bases, and 15 bases had no gene match. Germline V gene sequence: CDR1 SGHTA, CDR2 FQGNSA. CDR3 in amino acids: CASSFGDRPFFRGYTF. Written as DNA, the CDR3 is TGTGCCAGCAGCTTTGGGGACAGACCTTTCTTTAGGGGCTACACCTTC.

V gene TRBV30 combines with J gene TRBJ2-5; D unresolved. Trimming removed 0 bases at V and 2 bases at J, with 7 bases between. The CDR3 loop spans 13 amino acids. Germline lookup yields CDR1 GTSNPN and CDR2 SVGIG (reference sequence). Here the CDR3 DNA reads TGTGCCTGGAGTGTAATCAGACAAGAGACCCAGTACTTC. Protein: CAWSVIRQETQYF.

V is TRBV5-1 and J is TRBJ2-3, with D unresolved. The germline V gene encodes CDR1 SGHRS and CDR2 YFSETQ. The V gene lost 0 bases and the J gene lost 5 bases, with 4 bases spanning the gap. This CDR3 region has 12 residues. The CDR3 is CASSLAGDTQYF. CDR3 sequence (DNA): TGCGCCAGCAGCTTGGCCGGAGATACGCAGTATTTT.

The chain combines TRBV6-6 with TRBJ2-5; no firm D call. This CDR3 spans 12 amino acids. The V end was cut by 6 bases, the J end by 5 bases, with 10 bases between. CDR1 and CDR2 (germline): MNHNY, SVGAGI (reference sequence). For the CDR3, the DNA is TGTGCCAGCAGAAGCACCGCGGAGACCCAGTACTTC. Translating gives CASRSTAETQYF.

CDR3 bases: TGTGCCAGCAGTGTGCGTCATATGGGAACCACTGAAGCTTTCTTT. This translates into CASSVRHMGTTEAFF. The chain uses TRBV2 and TRBJ1-1; D gene ambiguous. Trimming removed 4 bases at V and 4 bases at J, with 16 bases between. Germline CDR1 is SNHLY and CDR2 is FYNNEI. This CDR3 is built from 15 residues.